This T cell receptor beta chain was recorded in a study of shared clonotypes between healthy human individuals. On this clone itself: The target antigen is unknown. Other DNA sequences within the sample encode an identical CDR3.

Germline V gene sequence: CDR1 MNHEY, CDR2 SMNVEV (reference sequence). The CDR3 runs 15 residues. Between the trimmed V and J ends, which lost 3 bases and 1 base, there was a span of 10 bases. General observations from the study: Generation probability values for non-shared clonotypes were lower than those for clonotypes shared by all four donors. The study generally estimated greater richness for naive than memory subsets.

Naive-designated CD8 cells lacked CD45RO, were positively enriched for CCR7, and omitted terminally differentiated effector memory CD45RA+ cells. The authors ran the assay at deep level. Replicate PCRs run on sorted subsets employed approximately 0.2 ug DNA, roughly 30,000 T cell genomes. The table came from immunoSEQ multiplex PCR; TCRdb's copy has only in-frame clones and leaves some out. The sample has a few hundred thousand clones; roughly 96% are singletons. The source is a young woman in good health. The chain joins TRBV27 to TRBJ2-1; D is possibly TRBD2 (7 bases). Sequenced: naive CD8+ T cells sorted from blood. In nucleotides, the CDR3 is TGTGCCAGCAGTTTCAGGGGAGGGTCCTACAATGAGCAGTTCTTC. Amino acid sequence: CASSFRGGSYNEQFF.